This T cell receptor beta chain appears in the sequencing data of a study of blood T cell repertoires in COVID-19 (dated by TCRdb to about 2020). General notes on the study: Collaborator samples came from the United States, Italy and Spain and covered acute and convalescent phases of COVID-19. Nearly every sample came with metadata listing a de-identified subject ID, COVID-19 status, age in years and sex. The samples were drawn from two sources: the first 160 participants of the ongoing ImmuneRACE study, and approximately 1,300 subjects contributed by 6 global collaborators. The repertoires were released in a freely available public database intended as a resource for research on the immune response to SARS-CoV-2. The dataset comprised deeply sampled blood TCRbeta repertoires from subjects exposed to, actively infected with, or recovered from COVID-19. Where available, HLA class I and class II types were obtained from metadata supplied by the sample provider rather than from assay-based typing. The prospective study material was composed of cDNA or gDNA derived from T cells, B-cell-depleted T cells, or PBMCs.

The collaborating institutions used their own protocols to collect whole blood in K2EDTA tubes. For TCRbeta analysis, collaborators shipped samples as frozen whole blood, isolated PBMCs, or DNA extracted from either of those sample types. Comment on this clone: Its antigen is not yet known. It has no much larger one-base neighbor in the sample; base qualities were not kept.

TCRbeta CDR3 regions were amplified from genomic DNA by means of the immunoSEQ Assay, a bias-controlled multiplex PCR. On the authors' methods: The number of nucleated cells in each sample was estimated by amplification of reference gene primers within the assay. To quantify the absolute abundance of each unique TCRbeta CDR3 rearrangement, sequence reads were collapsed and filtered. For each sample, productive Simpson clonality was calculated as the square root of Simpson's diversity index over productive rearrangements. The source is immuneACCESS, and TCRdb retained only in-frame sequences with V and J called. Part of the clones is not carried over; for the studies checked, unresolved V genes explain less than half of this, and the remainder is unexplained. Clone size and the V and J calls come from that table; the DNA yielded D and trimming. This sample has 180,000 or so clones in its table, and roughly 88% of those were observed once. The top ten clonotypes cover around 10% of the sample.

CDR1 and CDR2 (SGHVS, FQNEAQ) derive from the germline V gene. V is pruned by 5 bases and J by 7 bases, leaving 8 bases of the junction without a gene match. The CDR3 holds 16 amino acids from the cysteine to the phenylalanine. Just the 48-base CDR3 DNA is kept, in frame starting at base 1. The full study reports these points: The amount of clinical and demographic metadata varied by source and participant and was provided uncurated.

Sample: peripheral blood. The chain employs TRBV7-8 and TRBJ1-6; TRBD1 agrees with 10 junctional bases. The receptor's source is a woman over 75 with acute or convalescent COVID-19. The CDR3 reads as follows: CASSHLSGQGNSPLHF. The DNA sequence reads TGTGCCAGCAGCCACCTTTCGGGACAGGGGAATTCACCCCTCCACTTT.